This T cell receptor (beta chain) derives from a study of T cell responses to AZD1222 COVID-19 vaccine. Data came from immunoSEQ multiplex PCR; TCRdb stores just in-frame clones and leaves some out. The sample shows 44,000 or so clones, over 75% of them seen only once. Study-wide results and limits: Only after the peak T cell response were repertoires sampled.

As regards this clone: What it binds is unknown.

This receptor was taken from an adult who received the MenACWY meningococcal vaccine as a control. The specimen was peripheral blood, collected 28 days after the second dose of the MenACWY control vaccine.

CDR3 residues: CAFGDGPAYTGELFF. For the CDR3, the DNA is TGTGCCTTTGGCGACGGGCCTGCTTACACCGGGGAGCTGTTTTTT. This chain uses TRBV30 with TRBJ2-2, with no clear D. The V end was cut by 7 bases, the J end by 3 bases, with 18 bases between. The CDR3 is 15 residues long. Germline loops: CDR1 GTSNPN, CDR2 SVGIG (reference sequence).